The 24 T cell receptor delta chains reported below all come from one sample, sequenced in a study of γδ T cells in repeated Plasmodium falciparum infection. Bulk repertoires came from Vgamma9/Vdelta2+ or Vdelta2-negative gammadelta T cells flow-sorted from PBMC. TCRdb re-analyzed the multiplex PCR reads via CATT. The table includes tens of thousands of delta-chain clones, roughly 1.5% detected once. The sequenced sample consisted of gamma-delta T cells from blood. These receptors were obtained from a pool of human donors (malaria-infected and uninfected, not separated).

In its sample, this clone is medium-sized (0.01 to 0.1%). Other nucleotide sequences in the sample specify the same CDR3. The V call is TRDV1, the J call TRDJ1; D call uncertain. Germline CDR1 is TSWWSYY and CDR2 is QGS. Trimming left V 2 bases short and J 0 bases short, with 22 bases between. The CDR3 runs 19 residues. This CDR3 reads CALGEFRPRWVRYTDKLIF. DNA of the CDR3: TGTGCTCTTGGGGAATTCCGCCCTAGATGGGTTCGGTACACCGATAAACTCATCTTT.

In its sample, this clone was seen a few times. The protein given by TCRdb reflects a much larger clone and differs at residue 5 from this DNA's translation, likely from a read error; the protein shown is the DNA's translation. The rearrangement joins TRDV3 to TRDJ1, with 8 bases lining up with TRDD3. CDR1 is TVYSNPD, CDR2 GDNSRS, per germline (reference sequence). V was pared by 5 bases and J by 1 base, with 24 bases of the junction left unmatched. The CDR3 extends over 19 amino acids. The CDR3 DNA sequence: TGTGCCCAGACTGCCTTCTCTAACTGGGGGTCCCCTTTCACCGATAAACTCATCTTT. Protein: CAQTAFSNWGSPFTDKLIF.

There are a few counts of this clone. This likely came from a read error, as a far larger clone is one base away. The sample carries other DNA sequences with the same CDR3. This chain's CDR3 is CALGELWSSYVGQAYWGIRTDKLIF. The CDR3 DNA sequence: TGTGCTCTTGGAGAACTTTGGTCTTCCTACGTAGGGCAGGCGTACTGGGGGATACGGACCGATAAACTCATCTTT. The chain recombines TRDV1 with TRDJ1; 13 positions match TRDD3. Since TCRdb gives no J gene, matching the DNA to germline was used here to assign it. The CDR3 sequence is 25 residues long. CDR1 TSWWSYY and CDR2 QGS come from the germline V gene.

With respect to this clone: Given a far larger clone just one base away, this is likely a sequencing read error. This specimen includes other DNA sequences encoding the same CDR3. V gene TRDV1 combines with J gene TRDJ1; 7 bases align to TRDD3. The CDR3 loop spans 17 amino acids. With V trimmed by 6 bases and J by 0 bases, 13 bases remained unmatched. The germline CDR1 and CDR2 sequences are TSWWSYY and QGS. CDR3 bases: TGTGCTCTTGGTTGGGGGAACACCCTTCAGTACACCGATAAACTCATCTTT. As protein: CALGWGNTLQYTDKLIF.

As concerns this clone: TCRdb shows a much larger clone's protein in place of this DNA's translation, and the two differ at residue 5, likely through a read error; the protein shown is translated from the DNA. The chain recombines TRDV1 with TRDJ1; the D gene is possibly TRDD3 (8 bases). The J gene was missing in TCRdb and was found by matching the end of the DNA to germline. Germline V lookup: CDR1 TSWWSYY, CDR2 QGS. Trimming took 4 bases from V and 2 from J, leaving 29 bases between them. This CDR3 spans 20 amino acids. CDR3 coding DNA: TGTGCTCTTGGGGGACCAACGACCTTCCTCCTCTGGGGGACGACCGATAAACTCATCTTT. It specifies CALGGPTTFLLWGTTDKLIF.

To note about this clone: A far larger clone is a single base away, which makes a read error likely. Other DNA sequences in this sample translate to the same CDR3. The genes are TRDV1 and TRDJ1; TRDD3 agrees at 11 bases. The J gene was not available in TCRdb and was assigned here by matching the DNA to germline segments. The CDR3 has 23 residues. Per germline, CDR1 TSWWSYY and CDR2 QGS. J gave up 1 base and V 0 bases, and 22 bases lay outside the gene matches. CDR3 residues: CALGELQLPSYWLGDTSTDKLIF. The CDR3 coding sequence is TGTGCTCTTGGGGAACTCCAACTTCCTTCCTACTGGCTGGGGGATACTTCCACCGATAAACTCATCTTT.

This clone was seen a handful of times. The protein recorded in TCRdb matches a much larger clone and deviates from this DNA's translation at residue 21, suggesting a read error; the protein here is obtained by translating the DNA. V gene TRDV1 combines with J gene TRDJ1; weak D call: TRDD2 (5 bases). The CDR3 consists of 22 residues. Germline values: CDR1 TSWWSYY, CDR2 QGS. DNA of the CDR3: TGTGCTCTTGGGGCACCTTCGTATCCATTACCGCCCCAGAGGGAATATATGGGTAAACTCACCTTT. The encoded protein is CALGAPSYPLPPQREYMGKLTF.

Comments on this clone: Given a far larger clone just one base away, this is likely a sequencing read error. Other DNA sequences of this sample code for an identical CDR3. No J gene was assigned, while the V gene was called as TRDV1; the table gives TRDD3 as D, unverified against the DNA. CDR1 is TSWWSYY and CDR2 is QGS in the germline V gene. CDR3 length equals 19 residues. The CDR3 reads CALGDPESPYWGMFDKLIF. The DNA of the CDR3 is TGTGCTCTTGGGGATCCCGAATCTCCTTACTGGGGGATGTTTGATAAGCTCATCTTT.

Worth noting for this clone: The TCRdb protein, from a much larger clone, departs from this DNA's translation at residue 15, likely by read error; the protein shown derives from the DNA. V usage is TRDV1 and J usage is TRDJ1; 11 bases are shared with TRDD3. TCRdb gives no J gene; it was assigned here by matching the DNA to germline. The CDR3 totals 18 residues. CDR1 and CDR2 (germline): TSWWSYY, QGS. CDR3 sequence (DNA): TGTGCTCTTGGGGAACACTGGGGGATATTATCGTACACCGATACACTCATCTTT. Translated, it gives CALGEHWGILSYTDTLIF.

This clone was seen more than once but under ten times. This likely reflects a read error, since a far larger clone is one base away. At the DNA level, this CDR3 is encoded by other sequences in the same sample as well. CDR3 sequence: CALGATLRMDWGIPPTDKLIF. CDR3 sequence (DNA): TGTGCTCTTGGGGCCACCCTGCGTATGGACTGGGGGATACCTCCTACCGATAAACTCATCTTT. V and J are TRDV1 and TRDJ1, with TRDD3 matching 12 bases. Germline V gene sequence: CDR1 TSWWSYY, CDR2 QGS. The CDR3 runs 21 residues. Trimming removed 4 bases from V and 2 bases from J; junction bases left unmatched: 20.

Comment on this clone: TCRdb's protein for this DNA is that of a much larger clone and differs from the translation at residue 6, likely a read error; the protein shown is the DNA translation. The chain carries TRDV2 and TRDJ1; the match to TRDD3 covers 11 bases. The trim removed 1 base at V and 4 bases at J, leaving 7 bases unmatched. This CDR3 comprises 16 residues. Per germline, CDR1 GEAIGNYY and CDR2 EKD. The CDR3 DNA reads TGTGCCTGTGACACACGTGCTGGGGGATACAGCGATAAACTCATCTTT. Protein product: CACDTRAGGYSDKLIF.

This clone was detected only a few times. A read error is the likely source, as a far larger clone sits one nucleotide away. Other DNA sequences within the sample encode an identical CDR3. The chain recombines TRDV1 with TRDJ1, with D possibly TRDD1 on 5 matching bases. The CDR3 has 17 amino acids. Looked up from germline, CDR1 is TSWWSYY and CDR2 is QGS. This CDR3 is CALGPILREMYTDKLIF. The CDR3 DNA reads as TGTGCTCTTGGGCCGATTCTGAGGGAAATGTACACGGATAAACTCATCTTT.

This clone was seen a few times. The protein in TCRdb stems from a much larger clone and differs at residue 15 from this DNA's translation, likely a read error; here the protein is translated from the DNA. V usage is TRDV1 and J usage is TRDJ1; D perhaps matches TRDD3 (6 bases). In the absence of a J gene in TCRdb, the DNA was matched to germline to assign it here. Germline-derived CDR1 and CDR2 are TSWWSYY and QGS. V gave up 4 bases and J gave up 7 bases, with 31 bases separating them. There are 19 residues in the CDR3. The CDR3 spells CALGVPTATEGIGRIKLIF. The CDR3 coding sequence is TGTGCTCTTGGGGTCCCCACCGCTACGGAAGGGATAGGGAGAATTAAACTCATCTTT.

This clone came up a few times. TCRdb assigns this DNA the protein of a much larger clone, which departs from its translation at residue 11; this likely reflects a read error, and the protein shown comes from translating the DNA. V gene TRDV1 combines with J gene TRDJ1; D is unclear. Germline assignment: CDR1 TSWWSYY and CDR2 QGS. The ends were cut back, 5 bases at V and 4 bases at J, with 20 bases in the middle. The CDR3 loop spans 16 amino acids. The CDR3: CALGTMLAYCGDKLIF. CDR3 DNA: TGTGCTCTTGGGACCATGCTGGCCTATTGTGGCGATAAACTCATCTTT.

This clone has a count of ten or more. Since a much larger clone is just one base distant, this may be a read error. This CDR3 is also generated by other DNA sequences in the sample. The chain is built from TRDV1 and TRDJ1; D call uncertain. Germline V gene data show CDR1 as TSWWSYY and CDR2 as QGS. The CDR3 spans 17 residues. V was pared by 1 base and J by 2 bases, with 17 bases between. The CDR3 nucleotides are TGTGCTCTTGGGGAACGTACGTTAGGGTTCCCAACCGATAAACTCATCTTT. As protein: CALGERTLGFPTDKLIF.

This clone was seen a handful of times. A much larger clone sits a single nucleotide away, making a read error possible. The same CDR3 also results from other DNA sequences found in this sample. There is no J gene call, but TRDV1 is given as the V gene; the table's TRDD3 call for D was not verified on the DNA. Germline loops: CDR1 TSWWSYY, CDR2 QGS. The CDR3 contains 16 residues. The CDR3 region is CALGEHTGGYASKLTF. The DNA for the CDR3 is TGTGCTCTTGGGGAGCACACTGGGGGATACGCAAGTAAACTCACCTTT.

The sample holds many counts of this clone. Other DNA variants within this sample encode the same CDR3. The chain carries TRDV1 and TRDJ1; 12 nucleotides agree with TRDD3. The CDR3 runs to 17 residues. CDR1 TSWWSYY and CDR2 QGS come from the germline V gene. The V gene end was trimmed by 0 bases and the J gene end by 6 bases; junction bases not matched to a gene: 8. CDR3 in DNA: TGTGCTCTTGGGGAACTACTGGGGGATACCCCCTACCATAAACTCATCTTT. Its translation is CALGELLGDTPYHKLIF.

With respect to this clone: One end of the junction does not line up with germline, which may come from a read error. V is TRDV2 and J is TRDJ1, with 12 nucleotides matching TRDD3. TCRdb carries no J gene annotation; the J gene was assigned here by matching the DNA with germline. Germline-derived CDR1 and CDR2 are GEAIGNYY and EKD. The CDR3 sequence is 18 residues long. The CDR3 sequence: CACDTGPGGYGDTGKLIF. The DNA for the CDR3 is TGTGCCTGTGACACCGGCCCTGGGGGATACGGGGACACCGGTAAACTCATCTTT.

This clone was detected a few times. The protein held in TCRdb is that of a much larger clone and does not match this DNA's translation at residue 6, likely because of a read error; the protein shown is translated from the DNA. The chain links TRDV1 to TRDJ1; 11 bases match TRDD3. Here the J gene came from matching the DNA to germline, since TCRdb omits it. V lost 2 bases, J lost 5 bases, and 10 bases stayed unmatched. CDR1 is TSWWSYY, CDR2 QGS, per germline. This CDR3 has 17 amino acids. This chain's CDR3 is CALGESPFWGIQDKLIF. The CDR3 bases are TGTGCTCTTGGGGAATCCCCCTTCTGGGGGATACAAGATAAACTCATCTTT.

About this clone: A read error likely explains this, since a far larger clone differs by one base. The DNA is omitted, as the CDR3 cannot be located on it reliably, and the CDR3 follows TCRdb's listing. This same CDR3 is encoded by further DNA sequences in the sample. The J gene is uncalled and the V gene is TRDV1; the table assigns TRDD3, which was not confirmed against the DNA. Germline loops: CDR1 TSWWSYY, CDR2 QGS. The CDR3 has 19 residues if both end residues are counted. CDR3 region: CALGEMVLRFAGGSDKLIF.

This clone appeared a few times. With only one base between it and a far larger clone, this is likely a read error. At the DNA level, this CDR3 is encoded by other sequences in the same sample as well. J is TRDJ1 and V is TRDV1, with 10 positions matching TRDD3. In germline, CDR1 is TSWWSYY, CDR2 QGS. The CDR3 runs to 20 residues. The CDR3 spells CALGDESLTGDTRSTDKLIF. The DNA of the CDR3 is TGTGCTCTTGGGGATGAGTCACTTACGGGGGATACGCGTAGCACCGATAAGCTCATCTTT.

This clone was seen only a few times. TCRdb shows a much larger clone's protein in place of this DNA's translation, and the two differ at residue 20, likely through a read error; the protein shown is translated from the DNA. The V gene is TRDV1, but the J gene lacks a call; TRDD3 reflects the table's D call only, with no check against the DNA. There are 21 residues in the CDR3. Germline V lookup: CDR1 TSWWSYY, CDR2 QGS. CDR3: CALGELHPTPDGGYDPDKLTF. The DNA of the CDR3 is TGTGCTCTTGGGGAACTTCACCCTACCCCAGATGGGGGATACGACCCCGATAAACTCACCTTT.

As concerns this clone: The protein in TCRdb stems from a much larger clone and differs at residue 23 from this DNA's translation, likely a read error; here the protein is translated from the DNA. A V gene of TRDV1 was called, but no J gene was assigned; TRDD3, the table's D call, was not compared with the DNA. The V gene's germline CDR1 is TSWWSYY and CDR2 QGS. CDR3 length: 25 residues. CDR3 amino acids: CALGELPPWEGTPTTSLGYSDKHIF. The CDR3 bases are TGTGCTCTTGGGGAACTTCCCCCCTGGGAAGGGACACCGACTACATCCTTAGGTTACAGCGATAAACACATCTTT.

In its sample, this clone was seen a few times. The translation of this DNA and the TCRdb protein of a much larger clone differ at residue 10, probably owing to a read error; the protein shown here is translated from the DNA. The CDR3 sequence is CACDTLLGDPFADKLIF. Here the CDR3 DNA reads TGTGCCTGTGACACCCTACTGGGGGATCCCTTCGCCGATAAACTCATCTTT. The chain uses TRDV2 and TRDJ1, with 10 bases identical to TRDD3. TCRdb lists no J gene, so it was determined here by aligning the DNA to germline. J was trimmed by 3 bases and V by 0 bases; bases with no gene match: 9. CDR1 and CDR2 (germline): GEAIGNYY, EKD. The CDR3 contains 17 residues.